The present T cell receptor (beta chain) was sequenced within a study of blood T cell repertoires in COVID-19. As for the study in general: The cDNA or gDNA used as material had been derived from T cells, B-cell-depleted T cells, or PBMCs.

In the original analysis: By means of reference gene primer amplification, nucleated cell counts were estimated. Produced via immunoSEQ multiplex PCR; TCRdb's table is partial and in-frame only. Clonal size and the V and J genes are those of that table, whereas D and trimming came from the DNA. The table lists almost 400,000 clones, roughly 88% of them singletons. The germline gives CDR1 SGHRS, CDR2 YFSETQ. V dropped 0 bases and J dropped 3; count of bases not matched to a gene: 8. The CDR3 has 16 residues. The cohort comprised adults aged roughly 18 to 100 years residing in 20 to 25 US areas. This chain links TRBV5-1 with TRBJ2-5; 7 bases fit TRBD1. The TCR sequence derives from a woman younger than 45 with acute COVID-19. Sequenced: PBMCs or T cells enriched from blood (not recorded which). The CDR3 region has the DNA TGCGCCAGCAGCTTGGGTTCGGGACAGCGCGAAGAGACCCAGTACTTC. This sequence encodes CASSLGSGQREETQYF.